Below, 6 T cell receptor beta chains from the same sample are listed, as sequenced in a study of identical twins. Using its own MiXCR run on the 5' RACE reads, TCRdb lists one record per CDR3 protein. Here the sample spans 570,000 or so distinct CDR3 sequences, 9.6% being singletons. This sample was shared with a second study, whose subject was yellow fever vaccine responses in identical twins.

Sequencing used PBMCs. The source of these receptors is a woman aged 18-29 years in good health.

This clonotype was observed a few times. The chain joins TRBV27 to TRBJ2-3; D remains unclear. Germline lookup yields CDR1 MNHEY and CDR2 SMNVEV (reference sequence). There are 15 residues in the CDR3. V shed 1 base and J shed 0 bases, with 8 bases lying between them. CDR3 sequence: CASSLWRESTDTQYF. The DNA of the CDR3 is TGTGCCAGCAGTTTATGGAGAGAGAGCACAGATACGCAGTATTTT.

This clonotype was recorded at least ten times. The chain is built from TRBV10-3 and TRBJ2-7, with 7 bases lining up with TRBD1. J gave up 6 bases and V 1 base, and 0 bases lay outside the gene matches. The V gene's germline CDR1 is ENHRY and CDR2 SYGVKD. There are 12 residues in the CDR3. The CDR3 DNA follows: TGTGCCATCAGTGAGTACAGGGGCGAGCAGTACTTC. It specifies CAISEYRGEQYF.

The V call is TRBV18, the J call TRBJ1-4; D gene unclear. With 0 bases removed from V and 0 bases from J, the gap between germline ends came to 11 bases. CDR1 is KGHSH and CDR2 is LQKENI in the germline V gene. The CDR3 totals 17 residues. The CDR3 loop is CASSPPKGTATNEKLFF. CDR3 bases: TGTGCCAGCTCACCACCTAAGGGAACAGCAACTAATGAAAAACTGTTTTTT.

This chain joins TRBV3-1 and TRBJ2-3, with D unclear. V was clipped by 1 base and J by 1 base, with 9 bases between them. The CDR3 has 15 residues. Germline V gene lookup returns CDR1 LGHDT and CDR2 YNNKEL (reference sequence). The CDR3 region has the DNA TGTGCCAGCAGCCAAGCCCCTACGGGCACAGATACGCAGTATTTT. Translation: CASSQAPTGTDTQYF.

There are many counts of this clonotype. The V call is TRBV4-2, the J call TRBJ2-7, with D uncertain. V was shortened by 3 bases and J by 2 bases, with 8 bases between the two germline ends. This CDR3 is built from 13 residues. Looked up from germline, CDR1 is LGHNA and CDR2 is YNFKEQ. The CDR3 loop reads CASSQGMAYEQYF. The CDR3 region has the DNA TGTGCCAGCAGCCAGGGGATGGCCTACGAGCAGTACTTC.

This clonotype occurred many times. The chain couples TRBV24-1 to TRBJ2-3; a possible D gene is TRBD1 (5 bases). This CDR3 is built from 14 residues. Per the germline V gene, CDR1 is KGHDR and CDR2 is SFDVKD. Deletions cut 8 bases from V and 4 bases from J, with 15 bases between. DNA of the CDR3: TGTGCCACCACCGGACATTTTATGGCAGATACGCAGTATTTT. Protein sequence: CATTGHFMADTQYF.